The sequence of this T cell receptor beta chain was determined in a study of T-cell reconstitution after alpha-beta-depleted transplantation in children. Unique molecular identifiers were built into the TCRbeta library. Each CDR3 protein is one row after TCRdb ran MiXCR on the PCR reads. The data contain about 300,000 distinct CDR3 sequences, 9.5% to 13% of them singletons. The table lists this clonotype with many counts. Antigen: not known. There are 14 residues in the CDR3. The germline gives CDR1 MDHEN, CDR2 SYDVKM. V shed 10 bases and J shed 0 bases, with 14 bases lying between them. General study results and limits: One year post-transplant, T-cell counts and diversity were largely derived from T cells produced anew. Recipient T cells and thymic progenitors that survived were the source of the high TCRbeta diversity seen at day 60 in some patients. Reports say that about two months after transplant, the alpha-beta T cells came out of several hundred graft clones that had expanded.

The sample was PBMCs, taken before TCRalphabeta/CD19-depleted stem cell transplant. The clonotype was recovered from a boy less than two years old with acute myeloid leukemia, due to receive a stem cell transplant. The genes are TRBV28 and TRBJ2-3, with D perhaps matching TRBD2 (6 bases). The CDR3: CAILDGTSTDTQYF. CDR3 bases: TGTGCCATCCTAGACGGGACTAGCACAGATACGCAGTATTTT. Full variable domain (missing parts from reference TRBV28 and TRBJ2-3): DVKVTQSSRYLVKRTGEKVFLECVQDMDHENMFWYRQDPGLGLRLIYFSYDVKMKEKGDIPEGYSVSREKKERFSLILESASTNQTSMYLCAILDGTSTDTQYFGPGTRLTVL.